Listed below are T cell receptor beta chains from one sample, sequenced in a study of T cell changes during pregnancy in multiple sclerosis. Profiled with immunoSEQ multiplex PCR; TCRdb holds only in-frame clones, not every one. The sample comprises roughly 18,000 clones, more than 75% of which are singletons, and about 9.6% rests with the top ten. Source: CD8+ T cells from peripheral blood mononuclear cells, taken after pregnancy. These receptors all come from a female donor with multiple sclerosis, enrolled in a pregnancy study. Each CDR3 is given with its conserved first and last residue. D genes are given only for firm matches. Clone size appears in some rows only: once, few, many, or a class for an expanded clone.

size | J | D | length | V | DNA | CDR3
. | TRBJ2-1 | . | 16 | TRBV28 | TGTGCCAGCAGTTTATCCACGGCTAGCTCCTACAATGAGCAGTTCTTC | CASSLSTASSYNEQFF
. | TRBJ2-1 | . | 15 | TRBV28 | TGTGCCAGCAGTTTTGGGGGACTGTTTGGTGATGAGCAGTTCTTC | CASSFGGLFGDEQFF
. | TRBJ2-7 | TRBD1 | 14 | TRBV5-5 | TGTGCCAGCAGCCACGGACAGGGGGCCTACGAGCAGTACTTC | CASSHGQGAYEQYF
. | TRBJ2-6 | . | 20 | TRBV4-3 | TGCGCCAGCAGCCAAGATGAAACAGCTAGCCTTGATTCTGGGGCCAACGTCCTGACTTTC | CASSQDETASLDSGANVLTF
. | TRBJ2-3 | . | 15 | TRBV13 | TGTGCCAGCAGCTTACGGTCTAGTTGGGCAGATACGCAGTATTTT | CASSLRSSWADTQYF
once | TRBJ2-2 | TRBD2 | 15 | TRBV5-1 | TGCGCCAGCAGCTTGCGCGGGAGTAACACCGGGGAGCTGTTTTTT | CASSLRGSNTGELFF
. | TRBJ2-7 | TRBD2 | 16 | TRBV7-9 | TGTGCCAGCAGTCAGACCGGGACTAGCAGTTCCTACGAGCAGTACTTC | CASSQTGTSSSYEQYF
. | TRBJ2-7 | . | 16 | TRBV7-7 | TGTGCTAGCAGCTTAGTTTTTGGGTCAGGTCTCAACGAGCAGTACTTC | CASSLVFGSGLNEQYF
. | TRBJ2-7 | TRBD2 | 14 | TRBV4-3 | TGCACCAGCAGCCAAGACCGGGGGGGCTACGAGCAGTACTTC | CTSSQDRGGYEQYF
once | TRBJ2-2 | TRBD2 | 19 | TRBV11-2 | TGTGCCAGCAGCCCCCTAGGCGCGGGAGGCCTACCGAACACCGGGGAGCTGTTTTTT | CASSPLGAGGLPNTGELFF
once | TRBJ1-5 | TRBD1 | 17 | TRBV7-8 | TGTGCCAGCAGCTTAGAGGGGACAGGGATGGGCAATCAGCCCCAGCATTTT | CASSLEGTGMGNQPQHF
. | TRBJ2-2 | . | 15 | TRBV28 | TGTGCCAGCAGTTTAAGGACACCCAACACCGGGGAGCTGTTTTTT | CASSLRTPNTGELFF
. | TRBJ1-6 | TRBD1 | 16 | TRBV5-6 | TGTGCCAGCAGCTTCGGGTCCGGGACAGTCGACTCACCCCTCCACTTT | CASSFGSGTVDSPLHF
once | TRBJ2-7 | . | 15 | TRBV4-3 | TGCGCCAGCAGCCAAGATCTTTTCGGGACCTACGAGCAGTACTTC | CASSQDLFGTYEQYF
. | TRBJ2-5 | . | 15 | TRBV7-9 | TGTGCCAGCAGCTTAGAGGGGCGGAACCAAGAGACCCAGTACTTC | CASSLEGRNQETQYF
. | TRBJ2-3 | TRBD2 | 17 | TRBV18 | TGTGCCAGCTCACCACCGATAGCGGGACGAAACGCAGATACGCAGTATTTT | CASSPPIAGRNADTQYF
. | TRBJ2-7 | TRBD1 | 13 | TRBV30 | TGTGCCTGGAGTGGCCTCGGACAGGGCGAGCAGTACTTC | CAWSGLGQGEQYF
once | TRBJ1-2 | TRBD1 | 14 | TRBV19 | TGTGCCAGTAGTATCCCGACAGGGTTGTATGGCTACACCTTC | CASSIPTGLYGYTF
. | TRBJ2-7 | TRBD2 | 17 | TRBV13 | TGTGCCAGCAGCTTAGGAGGACTAGCGGGGAGCTCCTACGAGCAGTACTTC | CASSLGGLAGSSYEQYF
. | TRBJ2-1 | . | 13 | TRBV7-3 | TGTGCCAGCAGCTTCGGTCCGGAGGATGAGCAGTTCTTC | CASSFGPEDEQFF
. | TRBJ2-7 | TRBD1 | 14 | TRBV25-1 | TGTGCCAGCAGTCCAACGGGACAGTCCTACGAGCAGTACTTC | CASSPTGQSYEQYF
. | TRBJ2-3 | TRBD2 | 15 | TRBV6-1 | TGTGCCAGCAGTTTGACTAGCGGGGGGGCAGATACGCAGTATTTT | CASSLTSGGADTQYF
. | TRBJ1-5 | . | 19 | TRBV12-2 | TGTGCAAGTCGCCTTGCGGTATCCTGGGGCCCACTCAAGAATCAGCCCCAGCATTTT | CASRLAVSWGPLKNQPQHF
. | TRBJ2-5 | . | 13 | TRBV2 | TGTGCCAGCAGGGAGATAAACCAAGAGACCCAGTACTTC | CASREINQETQYF
. | TRBJ2-3 | . | 14 | TRBV7-6 | TGTGCCAGCAGCTTCAGCGGACCCACAGATACGCAGTATTTT | CASSFSGPTDTQYF
. | TRBJ2-1 | TRBD2 | 13 | TRBV7-3 | TGTGCCAGCAGCTTAGGGGGGGTTAATGAGCAGTTCTTC | CASSLGGVNEQFF
. | TRBJ2-7 | . | 12 | TRBV7-8 | TGTGCCAGCAGCCAACAGGGTGAGGAGCAGTACTTC | CASSQQGEEQYF
. | TRBJ2-5 | TRBD2 | 17 | TRBV12-5 | TGTGCTAGTGGGCCGGGCCGACTAGCGGGAGGGAGGGAGACCCAGTACTTC | CASGPGRLAGGRETQYF
. | TRBJ2-2 | TRBD2 | 16 | TRBV5-4 | TGTGCCAGCACACGGGCCACTAGCGGGAGTTCCGGGGAGCTGTTTTTT | CASTRATSGSSGELFF
. | TRBJ1-3 | . | 19 | TRBV11-2 | TGTGCCAGCAGCTTAACTTTCTCACAGTGGGCCGACTCTGGAAACACCATATATTTT | CASSLTFSQWADSGNTIYF
. | TRBJ2-7 | TRBD1 | 17 | TRBV4-2 | TGTGCCAGCAGCCAAGTTGGAACAGGGGCATTCTCCTACGAGCAGTACTTC | CASSQVGTGAFSYEQYF
. | TRBJ1-1 | . | 15 | TRBV19 | TGTGCCAGTAGTATGGAGGGGCTAATTAACACTGAAGCTTTCTTT | CASSMEGLINTEAFF
. | TRBJ1-6 | TRBD1 | 17 | TRBV28 | TGTGCCAGCAGTCCTCCTCTAACCGGGACAGGGGATTCACCCCTCCACTTT | CASSPPLTGTGDSPLHF
. | TRBJ2-1 | TRBD2 | 15 | TRBV6-4 | TGTGCCAGCAGTGACTCAAGCGGGGGGCACAATGAGCAGTTCTTC | CASSDSSGGHNEQFF
. | TRBJ2-3 | TRBD2 | 15 | TRBV7-3 | TGTGCCAGCAGCTTCATAGCGGGGGGCACAGATACGCAGTATTTT | CASSFIAGGTDTQYF
. | TRBJ2-5 | . | 14 | TRBV7-8 | TGTGCCAGCAGCTTAATTAAGGGGGAAGAGACCCAGTACTTC | CASSLIKGEETQYF
once | TRBJ1-3 | . | 17 | TRBV7-2 | TGTGCCAGCAGCTCCCCAGTGGGGGGATTCTTTGGAAACACCATATATTTT | CASSSPVGGFFGNTIYF
. | TRBJ2-4 | TRBD1 | 13 | TRBV7-9 | TGTGCCAGCAGCCGACAGGGAGAAAACATTCAGTACTTC | CASSRQGENIQYF
. | TRBJ1-2 | . | 16 | TRBV5-6 | TGTGCCAGCAGCTTGGATTTGGCAGACTCTCTTTATGGCTACACCTTC | CASSLDLADSLYGYTF
. | TRBJ2-1 | TRBD2 | 16 | TRBV4-1 | TGCGCCAGCAGCCAAGAGCCCGCGGGAGATTACAATGAGCAGTTCTTC | CASSQEPAGDYNEQFF
. | TRBJ2-3 | . | 16 | TRBV4-3 | TGCGCCAGCAGCCAAGACGATCTAGCTGGCACAGATACGCAGTATTTT | CASSQDDLAGTDTQYF
. | TRBJ1-1 | . | 12 | TRBV6-1 | TGTGCCAGCAGTGATGGTGGAGTGGTAGCTTTCTTT | CASSDGGVVAFF
. | TRBJ1-1 | . | 13 | TRBV9 | TGTGCCAGCGCAGTTGCAATGAACACTGAAGCTTTCTTT | CASAVAMNTEAFF
. | TRBJ1-2 | . | 14 | TRBV27 | TGTGCCAGCGGATTTATGGGGGGGGTCTACGGCTACACCTTC | CASGFMGGVYGYTF
. | TRBJ1-1 | . | 14 | TRBV27 | TGTGCCAGCAGTTTGCGGGGGTCCTACACTGAAGCTTTCTTT | CASSLRGSYTEAFF
. | TRBJ1-2 | . | 12 | TRBV5-6 | TGTGCCAGCAGCTTGGTACAGGATGGCTACACCTTC | CASSLVQDGYTF
. | TRBJ2-3 | . | 13 | TRBV7-3 | TGTGCCAGCAGCCTTCTAGCATCAGATACGCAGTATTTT | CASSLLASDTQYF
. | TRBJ2-7 | TRBD1 | 14 | TRBV9 | TGTGCCAGCAGCGCAACCGGGACAGGGGACGAGCAGTACTTC | CASSATGTGDEQYF